One sample yielded the 8 T cell receptor beta chains listed below, sequenced in a study of CD8 T cells in Susac syndrome. Random-hexamer reverse transcription was applied to 0.5 to 1 ug RNA. TCRdb processed the immunoSEQ multiplex PCR reads anew with MiXCR; each CDR3 protein has one entry. The sample comprises fewer than 300,000 distinct CDR3 sequences, about 88% of which are singletons, and 0.11% rests with the top ten. The specimen sequenced was CD8+ T cells from PBMCs. The receptors were gathered from a human donor with multiple sclerosis.

The V call is TRBV20-1, the J call TRBJ2-1; D gene ambiguous. The germline CDR1 and CDR2 sequences are DFQATT and SNEGSKA (reference sequence). This CDR3 is built from 16 residues. V was cut by 3 bases and J by 2 bases, with 17 bases left in between. CDR3: CSARMLGQRTYNEQFF. The CDR3 coding sequence is TGCAGTGCTAGGATGCTAGGCCAACGAACCTACAATGAGCAGTTCTTC.

This clonotype was detected a few times. The chain uses TRBV6-5 and TRBJ1-5; D gene ambiguous. Trimming stripped 2 bases from V and 5 bases from J, with 10 bases between. The germline V gene encodes CDR1 MNHEY and CDR2 SVGAGI. CDR3 length: 14 amino acids. The CDR3 nucleotides are TGTGCCAGCAGTTACGGGGAGGGCGATCAGCCCCAGCATTTT. Its protein product is CASSYGEGDQPQHF.

This clonotype was recorded once. The genes are TRBV5-1 and TRBJ2-1, with 8 bases fitting TRBD2. J gave up 8 bases and V 2 bases, and 6 bases lay outside the gene matches. CDR1 is SGHRS, CDR2 YFSETQ, per germline. This CDR3 has 14 amino acids. The CDR3 DNA sequence: TGCGCCAGCAGCTTACGGGAGGGTTTCTATGAGCAGTTCTTC. It encodes CASSLREGFYEQFF.

Of note for this clonotype: One end of the junction is discordant with germline, which a read error may explain. The chain uses TRBV28 and TRBJ2-5, with 7 bases fitting TRBD1. CDR1 is MDHEN, CDR2 SYDVKM, per germline. The CDR3 loop spans 11 amino acids. Written as DNA, the CDR3 is TGTGCCAGCAGCCTCGACAGGGACGTTAACTTC. The encoded protein is CASSLDRDVNF.

As to this clonotype: The conserved phenylalanine or tryptophan is not found at the CDR3 terminus, so this likely reflects a read error. The CDR3 nucleotides are TGTGCCAGCAGTACTATAACCGGGACAGGGGCGAACTACGAGCAGTACCTC. It is translated as CASSTITGTGANYEQYL. The chain joins TRBV27 to TRBJ2-7, with TRBD1 matching 10 bases. The length of the CDR3 is 17 residues. Trimming at V came to 5 bases and at J to 3 bases, leaving 13 bases not matched to a gene. CDR1 is MNHEY and CDR2 is SMNVEV in the germline V gene (reference sequence).

V usage is TRBV19 and J usage is TRBJ2-1; D unclear. This CDR3 comprises 13 residues. V shed 7 bases and J shed 2 bases, with 9 bases lying between them. The germline V gene has CDR1 LNHDA and CDR2 SQIVND (reference sequence). In nucleotides, the CDR3 is TGTGCCAGTACTAAGGGTCCCTACAATGAGCAGTTCTTC. Residues: CASTKGPYNEQFF.

V and J are TRBV27 and TRBJ2-5; D perhaps matches TRBD1 (7 bases). Trimming shortened V by 5 bases and J by 4 bases, and 17 bases separated the two germline ends. CDR1 MNHEY and CDR2 SMNVEV come from the germline V gene (reference sequence). CDR3 length: 15 residues. CDR3 amino acids: CASSAGTGAGETQYF. The CDR3 bases are TGTGCCAGCAGTGCGGGAACAGGGGCTGGAGAGACCCAGTACTTC.

The V and J genes are TRBV20-1 and TRBJ2-7; D may be TRBD2 (6 bases). There are 16 residues in the CDR3. Germline loops: CDR1 DFQATT, CDR2 SNEGSKA (reference sequence). Trimming took 1 base from V and 5 from J, leaving 21 bases between them. DNA for the CDR3: TGCAGTGCTAGAGGCCCGACTAGAGATCCTTTCCACGAGCAGTACTTC. This encodes CSARGPTRDPFHEQYF.